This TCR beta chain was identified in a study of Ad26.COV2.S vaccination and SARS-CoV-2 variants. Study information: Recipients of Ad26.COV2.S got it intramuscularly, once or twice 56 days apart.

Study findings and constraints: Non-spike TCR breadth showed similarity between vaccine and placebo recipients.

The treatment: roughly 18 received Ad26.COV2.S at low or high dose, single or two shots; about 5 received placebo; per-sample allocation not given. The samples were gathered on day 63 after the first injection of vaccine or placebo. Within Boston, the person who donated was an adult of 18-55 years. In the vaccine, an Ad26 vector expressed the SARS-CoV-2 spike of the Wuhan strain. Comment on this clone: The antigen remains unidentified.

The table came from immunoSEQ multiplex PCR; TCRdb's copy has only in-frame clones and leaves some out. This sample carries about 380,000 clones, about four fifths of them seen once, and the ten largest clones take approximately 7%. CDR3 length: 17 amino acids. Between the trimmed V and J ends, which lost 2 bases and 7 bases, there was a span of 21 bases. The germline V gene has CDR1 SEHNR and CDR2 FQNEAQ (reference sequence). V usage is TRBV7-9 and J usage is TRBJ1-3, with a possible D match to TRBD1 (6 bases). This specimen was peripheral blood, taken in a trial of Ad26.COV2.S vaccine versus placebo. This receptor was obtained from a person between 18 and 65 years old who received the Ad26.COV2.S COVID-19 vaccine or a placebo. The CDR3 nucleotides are TGTGCCAGCAGCTTACCTACAAGACAGGCCCTTGTCAACACCATATATTTT. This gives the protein CASSLPTRQALVNTIYF.